This note documents a single TCR beta chain sequence. This clone was detected a few times. The clone's antigen remains unknown. Base qualities are not provided; no much larger clone lies one nucleotide away. Including the terminal cysteine and phenylalanine, the CDR3 comprises 14 residues. CDR3 DNA only is kept here, 42 bases in frame from base 1. The germline V gene (reference sequence) sets CDR1 to MNHNY and CDR2 to SVGAGI. V is clipped by 2 bases and J by 3 bases, and the sequence between their germline boundaries is 10 bases long. Library generation was performed with the immunoSEQ multiplex PCR assay. For the multiplex PCR, a mixture combining 60 forward primers for TCR Vbeta segments and 13 reverse primers for TCR Jbeta segments was used. The CDR3 region of rearranged TCR beta genes was amplified from genomic DNA with a multiplex PCR assay. Amplified TCR beta libraries were sequenced as 87-base-pair reads on the Illumina HiSeq System. The authors' analysis ran thus. A later analysis tallied roughly 76 million unique TCR beta chains across the 650 to 750 repertoires, and around 10 million of those chains were shared by two or more donors. Raw reads were error-corrected and collapsed into unique sequences with a nearest-neighbor algorithm that merged closely related sequences to remove PCR and sequencing errors. V, D and J gene segments were assigned by aligning CDR3 sequences to IMGT reference sequences. For a sequence to be retained, a match of at least six nucleotides was required to both a V gene segment and a J gene segment. Rearrangements were classified as productive when the CDR3 lacked stop codons and remained in frame with V and J, and all other rearrangements were classified as non-productive. CDR3 was defined by IMGT convention, running from the second conserved V-encoded cysteine to the conserved J-encoded phenylalanine. The earlier analysis of 587 of the donors excluded sequences that lacked an unambiguous match to a single V gene segment. An earlier analysis of fewer than 750 of the donors called V segments functional above 56.7% productive rearrangements and segregating when the between-donor standard deviation exceeded 5%. A statistical classification framework was built to diagnose cytomegalovirus status from the catalog of TCR beta chain sequences. In a later analysis, V and J genes were assigned by comparing TCR nucleotide sequences against IMGT/GENE-DB human TR gene sequences. The TCRdist pipeline was used in a later analysis to assign CDR3 sequences and most-parsimonious VDJ recombination scenarios. In a later analysis, each TCR beta chain was defined by its CDR3 amino acid sequence together with its V-gene family, and reads without a unique V-gene family were excluded. As a way to deal with suspected cross-contamination and a sequencing artifact, a later analysis dropped hundreds of nucleotide sequences that were highly shared and had low generation probability. A later analysis calculated a clonal expansion index for each public chain from normalized within-repertoire ranks of inferred template counts. Generation probabilities in a later analysis came from a VDJ recombination model fitted to out-of-frame rearrangements, and those results were checked against IGoR. A later analysis scored TCR-TCR, TCR-HLA and TCR-CMV co-occurrence with hypergeometric tests, applying a repertoire-size bias correction to TCR pairs. To estimate false discovery rates, a later analysis permuted the HLA or CMV assignments 20 times. In a later analysis, co-occurring TCRs were grouped with DBSCAN, and TCRdist sequence similarity was added when clustering was performed within HLA-allele-positive subsets. For co-occurrence clustering, repertoires with fewer than 30,000 or more than 120,000 public chains were excluded, along with roughly five repertoires with anomalous nucleotide sharing. The immuneACCESS repertoire file appears here via TCRdb, limited to in-frame rearrangements. These files lack a portion of the clones; in checked studies, under half of the deficit traces to unresolved V genes, and the cause of the others is not known. V, J and clone size are those of that table, while D and trimming were read from the DNA. The sample has some 85,000 clones on record, roughly 80% of them singletons. Of the sample, 4.6% is held by the ten largest clones.

These data come from a study of cytomegalovirus exposure and HLA in healthy donors (dated by TCRdb to about 2017). At the level of the whole study: An earlier analysis of about 560 of the donors reported 276 Gb of sequence data and some 110 million unique TCR beta sequences obtained from 180 million or so T cells. The T cell repertoires of 666 subjects were profiled by immunosequencing and related to cytomegalovirus serostatus. Donor age, sex, ethnicity and CMV serostatus were compiled together with the repertoire data. Of the 398 genotyped donors, approximately 83% fell in the genetic ancestry cluster associated with self-reported Caucasian donors. In a later analysis, previously published TCR beta repertoires from about 640 donors were re-analyzed and high-resolution HLA genotyping was added so that TCR occurrence patterns could be studied. The study was designed to test whether signatures of past pathogen exposure could be identified by cataloging public T cell receptors. A later genetic analysis used genome-wide SNP genotypes for about 65% of the 666 donors, treating that subset as a discovery cohort. Typing coverage differed by locus: A, B, C, DRB1 and DQB1 were typed in about 629-640 donors, DQA1 in 522, DPA1 in 600 to 610, and DPB1 in just under 490. Class I and class II HLA loci were covered by the typing at four-digit resolution. Besides the first cohort of 666 subjects, a separate validation cohort made up of 90 to 150 different subjects was used. On average, roughly 250,000 unique TCR beta nucleotide sequences were sequenced per donor among 398 genotyped donors of the cohort, with around 19% of those sequences being non-productive. Rather than drawing on any new phenotypic data, the later analysis identified candidate immune exposures from TCR beta sequences and the way those sequences occurred across donors. Five DR-DQ haplotypes were handled as single units for association and clustering, since linkage in the cohort was strong. To predict cytomegalovirus infection status, the study brought together high-throughput TCR immunosequencing, statistical association of individual TCRs with disease status, and machine learning. Approximately 300 gigabases of sequencing data and about 92 million unique TCR sequences made up an early release that covered around 640 HLA-typed donors. An earlier analysis of around 540 of the donors applied high-throughput TCR beta sequencing to assess whether each TCR beta V gene segment acted as functional or pseudogenic. All discovery cohort repertoires had been generated using a single sequencing platform.

General study outcomes and caveats: An association between a missense DCLRE1C variant and V-gene and J-gene trimming of TCR beta chains was found in a later genetic analysis and replicated in an independent cohort. Presence/absence analyses assumed roughly uniform sequencing depth across donors, an assumption that may not hold. In a later analysis, TCR association rates were found to vary across HLA loci, with the most associated TCRs seen for DRB1 alleles and the fewest for HLA-C alleles. Strong co-occurrence of HLA alleles, especially DR and DQ, made assigning TCR associations to individual alleles difficult. Because HLA typing was unavailable for some donors at each locus, only the typed subset was used in association tests. Cytomegalovirus status was reported to be diagnosed by the classifier with high specificity and sensitivity in both the original and validation cohorts. Linkage disequilibrium might explain the correlated functional status among segregating V segments, but an unknown experimental factor could not be excluded. Specific HLA alleles were associated with some 15,000 TCR beta sequences at a false discovery rate of 0.05 in a later analysis. Some IMGT-functional V segments, including TRBV6-2 and TRBV6-3, could not be distinguished by the 87-base-pair reads and were therefore excluded. The only immune exposure information available for the cohort was CMV serostatus. Three of the identified cytomegalovirus-associated TCR beta chains were confirmed in vitro to be specific for cytomegalovirus antigens. According to a later analysis, parvovirus B19, influenza, CMV and Epstein-Barr virus appeared linked to several top co-occurrence clusters. Most CMV-associated TCR beta chains appeared to be HLA-restricted in a later analysis, and the HLA associations seemed to be driven largely by CMV exposure. A further reported finding was that TCR beta sequences accurately predicted the HLA-A and HLA-B alleles for most subjects in the first cohort. Because counts were too low, seventeen rarely observed V segments, including chromosome 9 orphons, were left out of the earlier analysis of 500 to 750 of the donors. Broadly in line with IMGT annotations, most TCR beta V segments showed up in productive rearrangements about 90% or about 30% of the time in an earlier analysis of around 600 of the donors. In this cohort, only TCR beta chains were sequenced, and detectable features were limited by the absence of alpha or paired-chain data. A cluster of highly shared sequence variants was judged likely to be a technical artifact of the sequencing pipeline. According to the authors, the approach could potentially be generalized to other disease states and immunological phenotypes. In the study, around 150 TCR beta chains were listed as associated with cytomegalovirus. While some public TCRs were present in many individuals, most TCR sequences turned up only very rarely across donors. In a later analysis, HLA-associated TCR beta chains were found to be more clonally expanded and to have lower generation probabilities than equally common non-associated chains. A later genetic analysis reported fewer N-insertions in productive TCRs among donors in an Asian-associated ancestry cluster than the approximately 670-donor mean.

In total, more than 500 healthy bone marrow donors made up the cohort. Cohort members were all nominally healthy when sampled, although unrecorded immune exposures were likely present. The donor tested CMV seropositive, placing the donor among the 250 to 350 seropositive members of the cohort. Every donor gave a peripheral blood sample, and the peripheral blood mononuclear cells from that sample were used for TCR beta sequencing. The Qiagen DNeasy Blood Extraction Kit was used to extract genomic DNA from the blood cell samples. The origin of this receptor is a woman aged 40 to 50 in good health and CMV-seropositive. Sequenced: PBMCs. Recombination connected TRBV6-6 to TRBJ1-1; no D gene call is confident. The DNA reads as follows: TGTGCCAGCAGTTACGATAGTGACTACACTGAAGCTTTCTTT. Its amino acids are CASSYDSDYTEAFF.